Shown below are 21 T cell receptor beta chains from a single sample sequenced in a study of radiotherapy plus CTLA-4 blockade in lung cancer. Produced via immunoSEQ multiplex PCR; TCRdb's table is partial and in-frame only. This sample has tens of thousands of clones; more than 70% occur once, and the top ten carry around 3%. Sequences were derived from peripheral blood, sampled from a patient treated with radiotherapy plus ipilimumab. These receptors originate from a human donor with non-small cell lung cancer who had a complete response to radiotherapy plus ipilimumab.

There are a few counts of this clone. Other DNA sequences in this sample translate to the same CDR3. The chain employs TRBV6-5 and TRBJ2-7, with 7 bases fitting TRBD1. The germline gives CDR1 MNHEY, CDR2 SVGAGI. The trim removed 5 bases at V and 2 bases at J, leaving 3 bases unmatched. This CDR3 has 13 amino acids. CDR3 residues: CASSRDSPYEQYF. DNA of the CDR3: TGTGCCAGCAGTAGGGACAGCCCCTACGAGCAGTACTTC.

V usage is TRBV28 and J usage is TRBJ2-1, with TRBD2 as a possible D gene (6 bases). V lost 8 bases, J lost 0 bases, and 20 bases lay in between. The CDR3 has 17 residues. CDR1 is MDHEN and CDR2 is SYDVKM in the germline V gene. The CDR3 sequence: CASHSGGVQNSYNEQFF. The DNA for the CDR3 is TGTGCCAGCCACTCGGGCGGGGTCCAAAACTCCTACAATGAGCAGTTCTTC.

CDR3: CASSDGTVGGQTQYF. In DNA, the CDR3 is TGCGCCAGCAGTGATGGGACAGTCGGCGGACAGACCCAGTACTTC. The chain combines TRBV10-1 with TRBJ2-5, with 7 bases matching TRBD1. The trim removed 3 bases at V and 6 bases at J, leaving 10 bases unmatched. This CDR3 region has 15 residues. Germline V gene data show CDR1 as WNHNN and CDR2 as SYGVQD (reference sequence).

This clone was recorded once. The chain is built from TRBV6-5 and TRBJ1-5; D is possibly TRBD1 (5 bases). The CDR3 sequence is 15 residues long. Deletions cut 4 bases from V and 0 bases from J, with 10 bases between. Germline V lookup: CDR1 MNHEY, CDR2 SVGAGI. The CDR3 loop is CASSLARDSNQPQHF. The CDR3 DNA reads as TGTGCCAGCAGTTTAGCCAGGGATAGCAATCAGCCCCAGCATTTT.

The chain couples TRBV5-1 to TRBJ1-1; maybe TRBD1 (5 bases). V was trimmed by 1 base and J by 0 bases, leaving 10 bases between them. The CDR3 loop spans 15 amino acids. The germline V gene has CDR1 SGHRS and CDR2 YFSETQ. The CDR3 DNA follows: TGCGCCAGCAGCTTGTTTCCAGGGCTGAACACTGAAGCTTTCTTT. It encodes CASSLFPGLNTEAFF.

The V and J genes are TRBV21-1 and TRBJ1-2. TRBV21-1 is labeled a pseudogene. The CDR3 extends over 16 amino acids. The CDR3 DNA follows: TGTGCCAGCAGCAAATCTATAATAAACGATCACTATGGCTACACCTTC. Translation gives CASSKSIINDHYGYTF.

This clone was counted a few times. The chain carries TRBV7-3 and TRBJ1-1; tentative D call: TRBD1 (6 bases). Trimming pared 4 bases from V and 10 bases from J, leaving 16 bases between. The CDR3 covers 13 residues. CDR1 SGHTA and CDR2 FQGTGA come from the germline V gene. CDR3: CASSSRDKLPAFF. In nucleotides, the CDR3 is TGTGCCAGCAGCTCCCGGGACAAATTACCAGCTTTCTTT.

The chain is built from TRBV7-2 and TRBJ1-6; 8 bases match TRBD1. There are 13 residues in the CDR3. Germline CDR1 SGHTA, CDR2 FQGNSA. Losses at the gene ends were 7 bases for V and 10 bases for J; bases not matched to a gene: 6. Here the CDR3 reads CASTHGQGSPLHF. In DNA, the CDR3 is TGTGCCAGCACCCATGGACAGGGATCACCCCTCCACTTT.

The chain recombines TRBV6-1 with TRBJ2-5; TRBD1 might be the D (5 bases). Trimming took off 5 bases at V and 5 bases at J, with 6 bases between the two ends. Germline V CDR1 and CDR2: MNHNS, SASEGT. This CDR3 has 11 residues. The CDR3 DNA sequence: TGTGCCAGCAGTTACAGGGAGACCCAGTACTTC. Protein: CASSYRETQYF.

CDR3 loop: CASSLGTSGSFDEQFF. For the CDR3, the DNA is TGCGCCAGCAGCTTGGGCACTAGCGGGAGTTTCGATGAGCAGTTCTTC. The chain carries TRBV5-1 and TRBJ2-1, with 11 bases fitting TRBD2. The V gene end was trimmed by 0 bases and the J gene end by 8 bases; junction bases not matched to a gene: 7. Germline lookup yields CDR1 SGHRS and CDR2 YFSETQ. This CDR3 has 16 residues.

This clone was found a few times. V is TRBV11-2 and J is TRBJ2-3; D is ambiguous. CDR1 is SGHAT and CDR2 is FQNNGV in the germline V gene. There are 15 residues in the CDR3. The ends were cut back, 3 bases at V and 2 bases at J, with 12 bases in the middle. The CDR3 reads CASSFNRGTTDTQYF. The DNA of the CDR3 is TGTGCCAGCAGCTTTAATCGCGGAACCACAGATACGCAGTATTTT.

The CDR3 DNA reads TGTGCCAGCAGCTTATTGGCGGGAGCGGGCAATGAGCAGTTCTTC. Translating it yields CASSLLAGAGNEQFF. The J gene is TRBJ2-1, the V gene TRBV7-3; 7 nucleotides align to TRBD2. The germline CDR1 and CDR2 sequences are SGHTA and FQGTGA. The CDR3 is 15 residues long. V lost 2 bases to trimming and J lost 6 bases; unmatched junction nucleotides: 7. Full variable domain (missing parts from reference TRBV7-3 and TRBJ2-1): GAGVSQTPSNKVTEKGKYVELRCDPISGHTALYWYRQSLGQGPEFLIYFQGTGAADDSGLPNDRFFAVRPEGSVSTLKIQRTERGDSAVYLCASSLLAGAGNEQFFGPGTRLTVL.

The chain recombines TRBV5-1 with TRBJ2-5; 12 positions match TRBD2. Trimming removed 0 bases from V and 4 bases from J; junction bases left unmatched: 4. This CDR3 is 16 amino acids long. Germline CDR1 SGHRS, CDR2 YFSETQ. The CDR3 is CASSLETSGSLETQYF. For the CDR3, the DNA is TGCGCCAGCAGCTTGGAGACTAGCGGGAGTCTAGAGACCCAGTACTTC.

This chain joins TRBV18 and TRBJ2-2; TRBD1 agrees at 7 bases. After removal of 6 bases from V and 4 bases from J, the junction contained 8 bases not matched to a gene. CDR3 size: 15 residues. CDR1 and CDR2 from the germline V gene are KGHSH and LQKENI. CDR3 in DNA: TGTGCCAGCTCGCCGACAGGGCGCGGCACCGGGGAGCTGTTTTTT. This encodes CASSPTGRGTGELFF.

The chain links TRBV4-1 to TRBJ2-7; 7 positions match TRBD2. The germline V gene encodes CDR1 MGHRA and CDR2 YSYEKL. The CDR3 has 12 amino acids. J was trimmed by 10 bases and V by 1 base; bases with no gene match: 4. The CDR3 spells CASSQGEGPQYF. CDR3 bases: TGCGCCAGCAGCCAAGGGGAGGGACCTCAGTACTTC.

The V and J genes are TRBV5-4 and TRBJ1-3; D gene uncertain. The V gene lost 0 bases and the J gene lost 1 base, with 11 bases spanning the gap. The CDR3 has 16 amino acids. From germline, CDR1 is SGHNT and CDR2 YYREEE (reference sequence). The CDR3 DNA follows: TGTGCCAGCAGCTTGGTAGGAGGGAGGTCTGGAAACACCATATATTTT. It translates to CASSLVGGRSGNTIYF.

V is TRBV10-3 and J is TRBJ2-7; 7 nucleotides match TRBD1. The CDR3 totals 15 residues. J gave up 1 base and V 0 bases, and 3 bases lay outside the gene matches. Germline V lookup: CDR1 ENHRY, CDR2 SYGVKD. This chain's CDR3 is CAISESTGKSYEQYF. The CDR3 DNA reads as TGTGCCATCAGTGAGTCGACAGGGAAATCCTACGAGCAGTACTTC.

Only a few counts were recorded for this clone. The chain employs TRBV21-1 and TRBJ1-1; the D call TRBD1 from the table was never checked on the DNA. TRBV21-1 is a documented pseudogene. The CDR3 consists of 14 residues. The CDR3 nucleotides read TGTGCCAGCAGCAAGCCCCTGGGCTGCACGGAAGCTTTCTTT. This codes for CASSKPLGCTEAFF.

V and J are TRBV7-6 and TRBJ2-6; D not resolved. In germline, CDR1 is SGHVS, CDR2 FNYEAQ. V was pared by 4 bases and J by 1 base, with 17 bases between. The CDR3 contains 18 residues. In nucleotides, the CDR3 is TGTGCCAGCAGCTCCCAGCCCCCCACTATGTCTGGGGCCAACGTCCTGACTTTC. This encodes CASSSQPPTMSGANVLTF.

The chain recombines TRBV5-1 with TRBJ2-1; tentatively, D is TRBD1 (6 bases). Germline CDR1 is SGHRS and CDR2 is YFSETQ. CDR3 length: 14 residues. The V end lost 5 bases, the J end lost 3 bases, and 12 bases lay between the germline ends. The chain's CDR3 is CASRGGDSYNEQFF. The DNA of the CDR3 is TGCGCCAGCAGAGGGGGAGACAGCTACAATGAGCAGTTCTTC.

V usage is TRBV5-1 and J usage is TRBJ2-3; possibly TRBD2 for D (5 bases). CDR1 is SGHRS, CDR2 YFSETQ, per germline. Trimming removed 0 bases from V and 7 bases from J, with 21 bases in between. The CDR3 covers 17 residues. This CDR3 is CASSLEGGPSSAYTQYF. The CDR3 DNA reads TGCGCCAGCAGCTTGGAAGGCGGGCCTAGTTCAGCTTATACGCAGTATTTT.